Presented here are 10 T cell receptor beta chains from one specimen sequenced in a study of shared clonotypes between healthy human individuals. Terminally differentiated effector memory CD45RA+ cells were excluded from the naive CD8 cells, which were CD45RO-negative and positively selected for CCR7. The method was immunoSEQ multiplex PCR; TCRdb's version includes in-frame clones alone and lacks a portion of them. The table lists approximately 590,000 clones, nearly 97% of them singletons, with 0.11% in the top ten. The sample taken for sequencing was naive CD8+ T cells sorted from blood. These receptors were obtained from a woman aged 25 to 39 in good health.

The chain employs TRBV5-4 and TRBJ2-1, with unresolved D. This CDR3 spans 15 amino acids. The germline gives CDR1 SGHNT, CDR2 YYREEE (reference sequence). V was pared by 2 bases and J by 2 bases, with 11 bases between. In DNA, the CDR3 is TGTGCCAGCAGCTTAGGGTATGAGACCTACAATGAGCAGTTCTTC. As protein: CASSLGYETYNEQFF.

The chain has TRBV25-1 and TRBJ2-5; D may be TRBD1 (6 bases). CDR1 and CDR2 (germline): MGHDK, SYGVNS. Trimming took 4 bases from V and 1 from J, leaving 16 bases between them. This CDR3 is built from 16 residues. CDR3 sequence: CASSAGQLGVQETQYF. CDR3 nucleotides: TGTGCCAGCAGTGCCGGACAGCTCGGAGTCCAAGAGACCCAGTACTTC.

This clone was counted between two and nine times. The chain has TRBV10-1 and TRBJ1-2; D ambiguous. Germline CDR1 WNHNN, CDR2 SYGVQD (reference sequence). Trimming stripped 2 bases from V and 7 bases from J, with 11 bases between. The CDR3 is made up of 13 amino acids. The chain's CDR3 is CASSEISGGGYTF. CDR3 in DNA: TGCGCCAGCAGTGAGATCTCCGGCGGTGGCTACACCTTC.

This sequence joins TRBV11-2 and TRBJ2-1; weak D call: TRBD2 (5 bases). Per germline, CDR1 SGHAT and CDR2 FQNNGV. This CDR3 has 12 residues. The V end was cut by 5 bases, the J end by 9 bases, with 11 bases between. The CDR3 DNA sequence: TGTGCCAGCAGCCCCGCCCGGGGTGAGCAGTTCTTC. Translating it yields CASSPARGEQFF.

The chain carries TRBV7-9 and TRBJ2-7; TRBD2 aligns across 8 bases. Germline values: CDR1 SEHNR, CDR2 FQNEAQ (reference sequence). This CDR3 has 13 residues. V shed 3 bases, J shed 4 bases, and the junction held 2 bases outside the gene matches. In nucleotides, the CDR3 is TGTGCCAGCAGCTTGAAGCGGGAGTACGAGCAGTACTTC. Protein sequence: CASSLKREYEQYF.

The CDR3: CSVEAGQILGAYSPLHF. The CDR3 nucleotides are TGCAGCGTTGAGGCGGGACAGATCCTAGGAGCCTATTCACCCCTCCACTTT. V gene TRBV29-1 combines with J gene TRBJ1-6, with 7 bases that match TRBD1. V shed 3 bases, J shed 8 bases, and the junction held 16 bases outside the gene matches. The CDR3 loop spans 17 amino acids. Germline CDR1 SQVTM, CDR2 ANQGSEA. Based on the CDR3 plus reference TRBV29-1 and TRBJ1-6, the full variable domain is SAVISQKPSRDICQRGTSLTIQCQVDSQVTMMFWYRQQPGQSLTLIATANQGSEATYESGFVIDKFPISRPNLTFSTLTVSNMSPEDSSIYLCSVEAGQILGAYSPLHFGNGTRLTVT.

This clone was seen a single time. The chain is built from TRBV28 and TRBJ2-7, with 13 positions matching TRBD2. This CDR3 comprises 16 residues. The germline V gene encodes CDR1 MDHEN and CDR2 SYDVKM. Trimming at V came to 5 bases and at J to 4 bases, leaving 8 bases not matched to a gene. The CDR3 DNA reads as TGTGCCAGCAGTCCCGGACTAGCGGGAGTTGGGTACGAGCAGTACTTC. This codes for CASSPGLAGVGYEQYF.

The V and J genes are TRBV27 and TRBJ2-2; no firm D call. V was pared by 5 bases and J by 7 bases, with 14 bases between. The V gene's germline CDR1 is MNHEY and CDR2 SMNVEV (reference sequence). This CDR3 spans 14 amino acids. CDR3 coding DNA: TGTGCCAGCAGTCTCTCCGGAGTAAACGGGGAGCTGTTTTTT. It yields the protein CASSLSGVNGELFF.

In regard to this clone: Other DNA sequences in this specimen translate into the identical CDR3. CDR3 residues: CASSVGLAEYNEQFF. CDR3 bases: TGTGCCAGCAGCGTGGGACTAGCGGAATACAATGAGCAGTTCTTC. The chain combines TRBV9 with TRBJ2-1; 11 bases fit TRBD2. Germline V gene lookup returns CDR1 SGDLS and CDR2 YYNGEE. The trim removed 2 bases at V and 4 bases at J, leaving 2 bases unmatched. The CDR3 has 15 amino acids.

This chain links TRBV4-1 with TRBJ2-1, with 10 bases aligning to TRBD2. The V gene's germline CDR1 is MGHRA and CDR2 YSYEKL. This CDR3 region has 13 residues. With V trimmed by 4 bases and J by 10 bases, 4 bases remained unmatched. The CDR3 DNA reads as TGCGCCAGCAGCCCAAATAGCGGGAGGGAGCAGTTCTTC. It codes for CASSPNSGREQFF.